The 32 T cell receptor beta chains listed next were all sequenced from one sample in a study of OX40 agonist ivuxolimab in advanced cancers. The method was immunoSEQ multiplex PCR; TCRdb's version includes in-frame clones alone and lacks a portion of them. Of tens of thousands of clones detected, under 95% appear once; the ten largest clones hold roughly 0.42%. The specimen comprised CD4+ or CD8+ T cells sorted from blood, sampled in a trial of the OX40 agonist ivuxolimab. Receptors were obtained from an adult with an advanced solid tumor such as melanoma, head and neck, liver or kidney cancer.

This clone showed up just a few times. The chain recombines TRBV5-6 with TRBJ2-1; perhaps D is TRBD1 or TRBD2 (5 bases each). This CDR3 region has 13 residues. Germline V gene sequence: CDR1 SGHDT, CDR2 YYEEEE. V was trimmed by 3 bases and J by 7 bases, leaving 11 bases between them. CDR3 sequence reads: CASSSQWGNEQFF. The CDR3 region has the DNA TGTGCCAGCAGCTCCCAATGGGGGAATGAGCAGTTCTTC.

V is TRBV2 and J is TRBJ1-4, with D perhaps matching TRBD1 (6 bases). The germline V and J ends were trimmed by 6 bases and 8 bases, with 13 bases remaining between them. This CDR3 region has 13 residues. Looked up from germline, CDR1 is SNHLY and CDR2 is FYNNEI. Here the CDR3 DNA reads TGTGCCAGCAGGTACGGACAGTTCGAAAAACTGTTTTTT. It codes for CASRYGQFEKLFF.

The rearrangement links TRBV5-4 to TRBJ1-1; D gene unclear. Trimming removed 6 bases from V and 0 bases from J, with 15 bases in between. The CDR3 runs 15 residues. CDR1 and CDR2 from the germline V gene are SGHNT and YYREEE (reference sequence). Written as DNA, the CDR3 is TGTGCCAGCAACTACGACCCGGGGATGAACACTGAAGCTTTCTTT. The encoded protein is CASNYDPGMNTEAFF.

The chain links TRBV2 to TRBJ1-2; a weak D match, TRBD1 (6 bases). The CDR3 runs to 14 residues. CDR1 is SNHLY and CDR2 is FYNNEI in the germline V gene. V lost 6 bases and J lost 8, with 19 bases in between. CDR3 sequence (DNA): TGTGCCAGCAGGGCCGGGACACGCGAGGGCGGCTACACCTTC. Amino acids: CASRAGTREGGYTF.

This sequence joins TRBV29-1 and TRBJ1-2; D is unresolved. Germline CDR1 reads SQVTM; CDR2 reads ANQGSEA. The CDR3 spans 12 residues. V was cut by 6 bases and J by 9 bases, with 17 bases left in between. CDR3 loop: CSVEHGLGSYTF. CDR3 DNA sequence: TGCAGCGTGGAACATGGGTTGGGTAGCTACACCTTC. Full variable domain (rest looked up from reference TRBV29-1 and TRBJ1-2): SAVISQKPSRDICQRGTSLTIQCQVDSQVTMMFWYRQQPGQSLTLIATANQGSEATYESGFVIDKFPISRPNLTFSTLTVSNMSPEDSSIYLCSVEHGLGSYTFGSGTRLTVV.

This chain connects TRBV21-1 to TRBJ2-1. TRBV21-1 is listed as a pseudogene. This CDR3 region has 15 residues. CDR3: CASSDQGEGRDEQFF. The CDR3 DNA is TGTGCCAGCAGCGATCAGGGGGAGGGTCGGGATGAGCAGTTCTTC.

The chain combines TRBV7-2 with TRBJ2-1, with 7 nucleotides matching TRBD1. There are 15 residues in the CDR3. The junction had 9 bases not matched to a gene; V was cut back by 5 bases and J by 5 bases. The germline V gene has CDR1 SGHTA and CDR2 FQGNSA. CDR3 in amino acids: CASSLLRGPNNEQFF. The CDR3 DNA sequence: TGTGCCAGCAGCCTTTTGAGGGGGCCAAACAATGAGCAGTTCTTC.

The chain carries TRBV28 and TRBJ2-3, with a weak D call TRBD2 (6 bases). The CDR3 covers 15 residues. Per the germline V gene, CDR1 is MDHEN and CDR2 is SYDVKM. V was trimmed by 8 bases and J by 1 base, leaving 16 bases between them. CDR3: CASSSSAQGTDTQYF. CDR3 bases: TGTGCCAGCTCCTCTAGCGCCCAGGGCACAGATACGCAGTATTTT.

The CDR3 nucleotides are TGTGCCAGCAGTGGGATAGAATTAAATGAAAAACTGTTTTTT. It translates to CASSGIELNEKLFF. The chain has TRBV25-1 and TRBJ1-4; D not certain. Trimming took 4 bases from V and 5 from J, leaving 11 bases between them. This CDR3 contains 14 residues. CDR1 MGHDK and CDR2 SYGVNS come from the germline V gene.

The chain combines TRBV6-1 with TRBJ2-3, with no clear D. The CDR3 runs to 12 residues. V was pared by 2 bases and J by 6 bases, with 6 bases between. In germline, CDR1 is MNHNS, CDR2 SASEGT. The CDR3 reads CASSEIGDTQYF. In DNA form, the CDR3 reads TGTGCCAGCAGTGAAATAGGTGATACGCAGTATTTT.

This chain links TRBV28 with TRBJ2-7; D perhaps matches TRBD2 (6 bases). This CDR3 is 12 amino acids long. V was clipped by 10 bases and J by 5 bases, with 15 bases between them. Germline V lookup: CDR1 MDHEN, CDR2 SYDVKM. The CDR3 here is CATEGNSDEQYF. The CDR3 DNA follows: TGTGCCACGGAGGGGAATTCGGACGAGCAGTACTTC.

This clone was seen once. V usage is TRBV5-1 and J usage is TRBJ1-1; D gene ambiguous. The CDR3 sequence is 15 residues long. The germline gives CDR1 SGHRS, CDR2 YFSETQ. V was shortened by 4 bases and J by 4 bases, with 17 bases between the two germline ends. CDR3 sequence (DNA): TGCGCCAGCAGCCCTCTCGGCGCTTTGGGCACTGAAGCTTTCTTT. This encodes CASSPLGALGTEAFF.

This chain uses TRBV11-1 with TRBJ2-7; 11 nucleotides align to TRBD1. This CDR3 has 17 amino acids. V was pared by 5 bases and J by 1 base, with 10 bases of the junction left unmatched. Looked up from germline, CDR1 is SGHAT and CDR2 is FQDESV (reference sequence). CDR3 loop: CASSNRDRGSKSYEQYF. In nucleotides, the CDR3 is TGTGCCAGCAGCAACCGGGACAGGGGGTCTAAATCCTACGAGCAGTACTTC. Drawing the rest from reference TRBV11-1 and TRBJ2-7, the complete variable domain is EAEVAQSPRYKITEKSQAVAFWCDPISGHATLYWYRQILGQGPELLVQFQDESVVDDSQLPKDRFSAERLKGVDSTLKIQPAELGDSAMYLCASSNRDRGSKSYEQYFGPGTRLTVT.

V gene TRBV7-2 combines with J gene TRBJ2-1; TRBD2 aligns across 11 bases. The V and J ends lost 1 base and 6 bases, in that order; junction bases with no gene match: 2. Germline values: CDR1 SGHTA, CDR2 FQGNSA. This CDR3 region has 15 residues. The CDR3 sequence is CASSLGSGGANEQFF. The CDR3 DNA reads as TGTGCCAGCAGCTTAGGTAGCGGGGGGGCCAATGAGCAGTTCTTC.

The CDR3 protein is CASTRGQGRQETQYF. CDR3 coding DNA: TGCGCCAGCACCCGAGGACAGGGGAGGCAAGAGACCCAGTACTTC. The gene calls are TRBV5-1 and TRBJ2-5, with 9 bases aligning to TRBD1. The CDR3 consists of 15 residues. Germline values: CDR1 SGHRS, CDR2 YFSETQ. The J segment lost 2 bases and the V segment lost 6 bases, leaving 8 bases of the junction unmatched.

The chain employs TRBV5-1 and TRBJ1-2; TRBD1 might be the D (5 bases). The CDR3 extends over 14 amino acids. Between the trimmed V and J ends, which lost 4 bases and 2 bases, there was a span of 12 bases. Germline loops: CDR1 SGHRS, CDR2 YFSETQ. As DNA, the CDR3 is TGCGCCAGCAGCCCCGGGGGGGGGAACTATGGCTACACCTTC. Protein product: CASSPGGGNYGYTF.

This clone was seen once. This chain connects TRBV19 to TRBJ2-2; weak D call: TRBD2 (6 bases). CDR1 and CDR2 from the germline V gene are LNHDA and SQIVND (reference sequence). The V and J ends lost 5 bases and 3 bases respectively, with 13 bases between them. CDR3 length equals 15 residues. The CDR3 DNA reads as TGTGCCAGTAGTCCTATTAGCGGTTACACCGGGGAGCTGTTTTTT. Residues: CASSPISGYTGELFF.

The chain carries TRBV19 and TRBJ2-3, with D possibly TRBD2 on 6 matching bases. CDR3 length equals 19 residues. CDR1 is LNHDA and CDR2 is SQIVND in the germline V gene (reference sequence). Trimming took off 2 bases at V and 6 bases at J, with 27 bases between the two ends. The CDR3 bases are TGTGCCAGTAGTATATTCGGGGCCTCTAGAGGCGGGGTCGGGGATACGCAGTATTTT. Translation: CASSIFGASRGGVGDTQYF.

The genes are TRBV19 and TRBJ2-6; 11 positions match TRBD1. Trimming cost V 1 base and J 1 base; bases outside gene matches: 9. This CDR3 region has 20 residues. The germline CDR1 and CDR2 sequences are LNHDA and SQIVND (reference sequence). The CDR3 region is CASSIGRSGTGGSGANVLTF. In DNA form, the CDR3 reads TGTGCCAGTAGTATAGGGCGTAGCGGGACAGGGGGTTCTGGGGCCAACGTCCTGACTTTC.

J is TRBJ2-7 and V is TRBV2; 7 bases are shared with TRBD1. The V segment lost 5 bases and the J segment 5 bases; nucleotides outside the gene matches: 9. This CDR3 spans 14 amino acids. In germline, CDR1 is SNHLY, CDR2 FYNNEI. Here the CDR3 DNA reads TGTGCCAGCAGTCCGGACAGGTGGGCGAACGAGCAGTACTTC. Residues: CASSPDRWANEQYF.

The V and J genes are TRBV6-5 and TRBJ1-2; 10 bases align to TRBD1. The CDR3 length is 14 residues. V was pared by 6 bases and J by 7 bases, with 8 bases of the junction left unmatched. Germline lookup yields CDR1 MNHEY and CDR2 SVGAGI. The DNA for the CDR3 is TGTGCCAGCAGCCGACAGGGGGCACCACTTGGCTACACCTTC. This encodes CASSRQGAPLGYTF.

The chain couples TRBV11-1 to TRBJ1-6; 8 bases agree with TRBD1. V lost 4 bases and J lost 7; bases outside the gene matches: 6. Looked up from germline, CDR1 is SGHAT and CDR2 is FQDESV (reference sequence). This CDR3 spans 15 amino acids. Here the CDR3 DNA reads TGTGCCAGCAGCTGGGGACAGGCGGAGAATTCACCCCTCCACTTT. Its translation is CASSWGQAENSPLHF.

The CDR3 is CASSGGDSLNTEAFF. CDR3 sequence (DNA): TGTGCCAGCAGTGGAGGCGACAGCTTGAACACTGAAGCTTTCTTT. This chain connects TRBV28 to TRBJ1-1, with D possibly TRBD1 on 5 matching bases. V gave up 5 bases and J gave up 0 bases, with 13 bases separating them. CDR3 length: 15 residues. Germline V lookup: CDR1 MDHEN, CDR2 SYDVKM.

The chain recombines TRBV19 with TRBJ2-3; the D is unclear. This CDR3 spans 14 amino acids. V lost 7 bases and J lost 2, with 13 bases in between. CDR1 and CDR2 from the germline V gene are LNHDA and SQIVND (reference sequence). The CDR3 DNA reads as TGTGCCAGTAAAGAACTGCCTACCACAGATACGCAGTATTTT. Its translation is CASKELPTTDTQYF.

The chain couples TRBV2 to TRBJ1-3; TRBD1 might be the D (5 bases). V dropped 7 bases and J dropped 4 bases, with 11 bases sitting between them. This CDR3 has 13 amino acids. Germline CDR1 SNHLY, CDR2 FYNNEI. The CDR3 coding sequence is TGTGCCAGCATACAGGAGACCGGAAACACCATATATTTT. It specifies CASIQETGNTIYF.

The gene calls are TRBV14 and TRBJ2-1; 11 positions agree with TRBD2. The V segment lost 2 bases and the J segment 2 bases; nucleotides outside the gene matches: 2. This CDR3 is built from 16 residues. CDR1 is SGHDN and CDR2 is FVKESK in the germline V gene. The CDR3 DNA follows: TGTGCCAGCAGCCAACCACTAGCGGGGGCCTACAATGAGCAGTTCTTC. This codes for CASSQPLAGAYNEQFF.

The genes are TRBV19 and TRBJ2-1; possibly TRBD2 for D (6 bases). V gave up 9 bases and J gave up 5 bases, with 11 bases separating them. The CDR3 sequence is 12 residues long. Germline V lookup: CDR1 LNHDA, CDR2 SQIVND (reference sequence). The CDR3 spells CASRDFHNEQFF. DNA of the CDR3: TGTGCCAGCCGGGACTTCCACAATGAGCAGTTCTTC. The variable domain in full, with the rest retrieved from reference TRBV19 and TRBJ2-1, is DGGITQSPKYLFRKEGQNVTLSCEQNLNHDAMYWYRQDPGQGLRLIYYSQIVNDFQKGDIAEGYSVSREKKESFPLTVTSAQKNPTAFYLCASRDFHNEQFFGPGTRLTVL.

The chain joins TRBV4-1 to TRBJ2-3; D is possibly TRBD1 or TRBD2 (6 bases each). CDR3 length equals 18 residues. V lost 0 bases to trimming and J lost 2 bases, with 18 bases between them. Germline V gene data show CDR1 as MGHRA and CDR2 as YSYEKL. The CDR3: CASSQERDGGGTTDTQYF. Written as DNA, the CDR3 is TGCGCCAGCAGCCAAGAAAGGGACGGGGGCGGAACCACAGATACGCAGTATTTT.

On this clone: The sample has other DNA sequences that encode this CDR3 too. The V call is TRBV5-1, the J call TRBJ2-5; D is unclear. V was pared by 4 bases and J by 1 base, with 5 bases between. This CDR3 region has 12 residues. Germline lookup yields CDR1 SGHRS and CDR2 YFSETQ. CDR3 sequence reads: CASSLLQETQYF. Written as DNA, the CDR3 is TGCGCCAGCAGCCTCCTCCAAGAGACCCAGTACTTC.

The genes are TRBV27 and TRBJ2-5, with 8 bases matching TRBD2. V shed 8 bases, J shed 7 bases, and the junction held 12 bases outside the gene matches. Germline V CDR1 and CDR2: MNHEY, SMNVEV (reference sequence). The CDR3 loop spans 14 amino acids. CDR3 residues: CASGISGNAVTQYF. The DNA for the CDR3 is TGTGCCAGCGGGATTAGCGGGAACGCGGTGACCCAGTACTTC.

V and J are TRBV4-1 and TRBJ2-7, with TRBD2 matching over 8 bases. The germline gives CDR1 MGHRA, CDR2 YSYEKL. The junction had 10 bases not matched to a gene; V was cut back by 4 bases and J by 5 bases. The CDR3 length is 15 residues. The CDR3 DNA is TGCGCCAGCAGCCCCTGGTCTCGCGGGAGGAACGAGCAGTACTTC. Translated: CASSPWSRGRNEQYF.

This sequence joins TRBV28 and TRBJ2-7, with D tentatively TRBD1 (6 bases). The CDR3 has 14 amino acids. The germline gives CDR1 MDHEN, CDR2 SYDVKM. With 6 bases removed from V and 5 bases from J, the gap between germline ends came to 17 bases. CDR3 in amino acids: CASSSTGRGDEQYF. CDR3 DNA: TGTGCCAGCAGCTCTACGGGCAGGGGCGACGAGCAGTACTTC.